Following are 26 T cell receptor beta chains from one sample sequenced in a study of shared clonotypes between healthy human individuals. The table came from immunoSEQ multiplex PCR; TCRdb's copy has only in-frame clones and leaves some out. Of 950,000 to 1,100,000 clones in the sample, about 76% were seen once. Sequenced: memory CD4+ T cells sorted from blood. The subset here: CD45RA-negative fraction. These receptors were obtained from a man younger than 30 in good health.

This chain joins TRBV7-2 and TRBJ1-2; D is uncertain. The CDR3 totals 16 residues. The ends were cut back, 1 base at V and 2 bases at J, with 14 bases in the middle. Germline V lookup: CDR1 SGHTA, CDR2 FQGNSA. This chain's CDR3 is CASSLEVGRKNYGYTF. CDR3 nucleotides: TGTGCCAGCAGCTTAGAAGTGGGCAGGAAGAACTATGGCTACACCTTC.

The chain uses TRBV5-4 and TRBJ2-2, with D perhaps being TRBD1 or TRBD2 (5 bases each). The CDR3 runs to 15 residues. V was pared by 4 bases and J by 1 base, with 11 bases between. The germline CDR1 and CDR2 sequences are SGHNT and YYREEE (reference sequence). The CDR3 loop reads CASSVGTVNTGELFF. In DNA, the CDR3 is TGTGCCAGCAGCGTCGGGACGGTGAACACCGGGGAGCTGTTTTTT.

The J gene is TRBJ2-7, the V gene TRBV29-1; TRBD2 aligns across 9 bases. The germline gives CDR1 SQVTM, CDR2 ANQGSEA. The length of the CDR3 is 14 residues. The J segment lost 1 base and the V segment lost 3 bases, leaving 4 bases of the junction unmatched. The CDR3 sequence: CSVEPLAGSYEQYF. The DNA for the CDR3 is TGCAGCGTTGAGCCCCTAGCGGGATCCTACGAGCAGTACTTC.

The rearrangement links TRBV19 to TRBJ1-5; D unclear. Germline CDR1 and CDR2: LNHDA and SQIVND (reference sequence). The CDR3 has 15 residues. The ends were cut back, 3 bases at V and 8 bases at J, with 17 bases in the middle. For the CDR3, the DNA is TGTGCCAGTAGTATTGGGTTACGGGGAATTGAGCCCCAGCATTTT. The encoded protein is CASSIGLRGIEPQHF.

The chain combines TRBV30 with TRBJ2-7; D not certain. The CDR3 sequence is 14 residues long. Trimming pared 1 base from V and 0 bases from J, leaving 10 bases between. CDR1 GTSNPN and CDR2 SVGIG come from the germline V gene (reference sequence). In DNA, the CDR3 is TGTGCCTGGAGTGACCGGGCCCTCTCCTACGAGCAGTACTTC. This translates into CAWSDRALSYEQYF.

The chain combines TRBV6-1 with TRBJ1-5; 7 bases match TRBD1. V was pared by 7 bases and J by 6 bases, with 9 bases of the junction left unmatched. The germline CDR1 and CDR2 sequences are MNHNS and SASEGT. The CDR3 runs to 14 residues. The CDR3 DNA sequence: TGTGCCAGCAATAGACCAGGGGGAGGTCAGCCCCAGCATTTT. Encoded protein: CASNRPGGGQPQHF.

V and J are TRBV7-9 and TRBJ2-3; D unresolved. The CDR3 extends over 14 amino acids. CDR1 is SEHNR and CDR2 is FQNEAQ in the germline V gene (reference sequence). Trimming removed 3 bases from V and 4 bases from J, with 11 bases in between. The CDR3 sequence is CASSFWGNPDTQYF. In DNA, the CDR3 is TGTGCCAGCAGCTTTTGGGGTAATCCAGATACGCAGTATTTT.

This chain uses TRBV19 with TRBJ1-3; no firm D call. The ends were cut back, 5 bases at V and 3 bases at J, with 17 bases in the middle. CDR1 and CDR2 from the germline V gene are LNHDA and SQIVND (reference sequence). The CDR3 is made up of 16 amino acids. The CDR3 sequence: CASSETFVSGGNTIYF. The CDR3 DNA sequence: TGTGCCAGTAGTGAGACATTCGTGTCGGGTGGAAACACCATATATTTT.

The DNA of the CDR3 is TGTGCCAGCAGCTCCCCAGCGGGAGGTGTGGAGACCCAGTACTTC. It yields the protein CASSSPAGGVETQYF. The chain uses TRBV7-2 and TRBJ2-5; 9 bases are a match to TRBD2. This CDR3 spans 15 amino acids. The ends lost 4 bases at V and 5 bases at J; junction bases unmatched: 8. The germline gives CDR1 SGHTA, CDR2 FQGNSA.

The J gene is TRBJ1-1, the V gene TRBV19; TRBD1 might be the D (5 bases). Trimming left V 4 bases short and J 1 base short, with 13 bases between. CDR1 and CDR2 (germline): LNHDA, SQIVND (reference sequence). This CDR3 has 15 residues. The CDR3 sequence: CASSTDRQRNTEAFF. For the CDR3, the DNA is TGTGCCAGTAGTACAGATAGACAGAGGAACACTGAAGCTTTCTTT.

This chain uses TRBV7-2 with TRBJ1-3; D gene unclear. With 3 bases removed from V and 0 bases from J, the gap between germline ends came to 12 bases. The CDR3 is 16 residues long. The V gene's germline CDR1 is SGHTA and CDR2 FQGNSA. In DNA form, the CDR3 reads TGTGCCAGCAGCTTCGGCGGAGAGAGCTCTGGAAACACCATATATTTT. It codes for CASSFGGESSGNTIYF.

This clone was observed many times. J is TRBJ1-6 and V is TRBV5-4, with no clear D. Trimming removed 4 bases from V and 7 bases from J, with 9 bases in between. The V gene's germline CDR1 is SGHNT and CDR2 YYREEE (reference sequence). The CDR3 sequence is 13 residues long. Written as DNA, the CDR3 is TGTGCCAGCAGCAAAACTGGAAATTCACCCCTCCACTTT. The encoded protein is CASSKTGNSPLHF.

The chain combines TRBV27 with TRBJ2-7; D may be TRBD2 (6 bases). Trimming removed 10 bases from V and 5 bases from J, with 18 bases in between. The CDR3 runs 13 residues. CDR1 and CDR2 from the germline V gene are MNHEY and SMNVEV (reference sequence). The DNA for the CDR3 is TGTGCCACCCGCTTCGGGCGGGGACACGAGCAGTACTTC. Its protein is CATRFGRGHEQYF.

This clone was picked up one time. V and J are TRBV5-1 and TRBJ2-7; possible D gene TRBD2, 6 bases. The CDR3 extends over 14 amino acids. Deletions cut 4 bases from V and 1 base from J, with 12 bases between. CDR1 and CDR2 from the germline V gene are SGHRS and YFSETQ. The CDR3 is CASSGGGTSYEQYF. The CDR3 nucleotides read TGCGCCAGCAGCGGTGGCGGGACTTCCTACGAGCAGTACTTC.

The J gene is TRBJ2-7, the V gene TRBV19; 8 nucleotides line up with TRBD2. V was clipped by 7 bases and J by 1 base; unmatched bases: 3. Germline CDR1 is LNHDA and CDR2 is SQIVND (reference sequence). The CDR3 contains 13 residues. CDR3 sequence: CASKREPSYEQYF. In nucleotides, the CDR3 is TGTGCCAGTAAGCGGGAGCCGTCCTACGAGCAGTACTTC.

The chain combines TRBV7-9 with TRBJ1-6; 10 bases are a match to TRBD1. Germline loops: CDR1 SEHNR, CDR2 FQNEAQ (reference sequence). The CDR3 totals 16 residues. V shed 5 bases and J 8 bases; nucleotides not matched to a gene: 9. In DNA, the CDR3 is TGTGCCAGCAGCCCAGGACAGGGGGGGTTGTATTCACCCCTCCACTTT. Translating it yields CASSPGQGGLYSPLHF.

V and J are TRBV5-4 and TRBJ2-1; possibly TRBD2 for D (5 bases). Germline CDR1 SGHNT, CDR2 YYREEE (reference sequence). Trimming removed 4 bases at V and 2 bases at J, with 16 bases between. The CDR3 contains 16 residues. DNA of the CDR3: TGTGCCAGCAGCCTAAGTTCCACCGGGGCCTACAATGAGCAGTTCTTC. This gives the protein CASSLSSTGAYNEQFF. The variable domain in full, completed from reference TRBV5-4 and TRBJ2-1, reads ETGVTQSPTHLIKTRGQQVTLRCSSQSGHNTVSWYQQALGQGPQFIFQYYREEENGRGNFPPRFSGLQFPNYSSELNVNALELDDSALYLCASSLSSTGAYNEQFFGPGTRLTVL.

The V and J genes are TRBV6-1 and TRBJ1-6; D is possibly TRBD1 (5 bases). The germline V gene has CDR1 MNHNS and CDR2 SASEGT. Deletions cut 0 bases from V and 10 bases from J, with 13 bases between. The CDR3 is 15 residues long. CDR3 residues: CASSEAPGVVSPLHF. The DNA for the CDR3 is TGTGCCAGCAGTGAAGCGCCGGGGGTTGTGTCACCCCTCCACTTT.

For this clone: This same CDR3 is encoded by further DNA sequences in the sample. The V and J genes are TRBV5-6 and TRBJ1-2; 8 bases map to TRBD1. V dropped 4 bases and J dropped 4; count of bases not matched to a gene: 9. The germline V gene encodes CDR1 SGHDT and CDR2 YYEEEE. The CDR3 is 15 amino acids. The CDR3 sequence: CASSPPGGEGYGYTF. The CDR3 nucleotides are TGTGCCAGCAGCCCCCCAGGGGGCGAGGGCTATGGCTACACCTTC.

CDR3 in amino acids: CASSPAGLAGEKETQYF. CDR3 DNA: TGTGCCAGCTCACCGGCAGGGCTAGCGGGAGAGAAAGAGACCCAGTACTTC. The chain is built from TRBV18 and TRBJ2-5, with TRBD2 matching over 10 bases. The length of the CDR3 is 17 residues. Germline CDR1 KGHSH, CDR2 LQKENI. J was trimmed by 3 bases and V by 3 bases; bases with no gene match: 10.

The chain has TRBV27 and TRBJ2-6, with TRBD1 matching 10 bases. There are 18 residues in the CDR3. Germline CDR1 MNHEY, CDR2 SMNVEV (reference sequence). J lost 0 bases, V lost 2 bases, and 4 bases had no gene match. The CDR3 region has the DNA TGTGCCAGCAGTTTACGGACAGGGGGGAGCTCTGGGGCCAACGTCCTGACTTTC. Protein sequence: CASSLRTGGSSGANVLTF. Full variable domain (outside the CDR3, taken from reference TRBV27 and TRBJ2-6): EAQVTQNPRYLITVTGKKLTVTCSQNMNHEYMSWYRQDPGLGLRQIYYSMNVEVTDKGDVPEGYKVSRKEKRNFPLILESPSPNQTSLYFCASSLRTGGSSGANVLTFGAGSRLTVL.

The chain couples TRBV5-6 to TRBJ2-7; 10 bases are a match to TRBD2. V lost 2 bases, J lost 0 bases, and 8 bases stayed unmatched. Germline V gene sequence: CDR1 SGHDT, CDR2 YYEEEE. This CDR3 has 17 amino acids. The CDR3 protein is CASSFRGLADSSYEQYF. The CDR3 nucleotides read TGTGCCAGCAGCTTCCGAGGACTAGCGGACAGCTCCTACGAGCAGTACTTC. The full variable domain, rest sourced from reference TRBV5-6 and TRBJ2-7, is DAGVTQSPTHLIKTRGQQVTLRCSPKSGHDTVSWYQQALGQGPQFIFQYYEEEERQRGNFPDRFSGHQFPNYSSELNVNALLLGDSALYLCASSFRGLADSSYEQYFGPGTRLTVT.

The chain is built from TRBV14 and TRBJ2-7, with TRBD2 matching 7 bases. Unmatched junction bases numbered 10, after V lost 3 bases and J lost 2 bases. The CDR3 runs 16 residues. Germline CDR1 and CDR2: SGHDN and FVKESK. CDR3 sequence reads: CASSQGGIFSTYEQYF. CDR3 bases: TGTGCCAGCAGCCAGGGGGGGATTTTCTCTACCTACGAGCAGTACTTC.

The rearrangement joins TRBV10-2 to TRBJ2-7; 9 positions match TRBD1. This CDR3 has 15 residues. Germline V lookup: CDR1 WSHSY, CDR2 SAAADI. V lost 5 bases to trimming and J lost 7 bases; unmatched junction nucleotides: 12. CDR3 loop: CASSSVLQGAGEQYF. The DNA for the CDR3 is TGCGCCAGCAGTTCGGTCTTACAGGGGGCGGGTGAGCAGTACTTC.

The chain combines TRBV15 with TRBJ1-5; D unclear. There are 15 residues in the CDR3. V lost 6 bases to trimming and J lost 8 bases, with 20 bases between them. CDR1 LNHNV and CDR2 YYDKDF come from the germline V gene (reference sequence). In nucleotides, the CDR3 is TGTGCCACCAGGTACTCCCGGGCACTCTGGGAGCCCCAGCATTTT. Its translation: CATRYSRALWEPQHF.

This clone was picked up a small number of times. The V call is TRBV27, the J call TRBJ2-1; D assignment may be TRBD1 or TRBD2 (5 bases each). Germline assignment: CDR1 MNHEY and CDR2 SMNVEV (reference sequence). This CDR3 region has 12 residues. Trimming left V 3 bases short and J 10 bases short, with 10 bases between. This CDR3 reads CASSFLGAEQFF. The CDR3 nucleotides are TGTGCCAGCAGTTTTCTCGGGGCCGAGCAGTTCTTC.